This entry lists 7 T cell receptor beta chains sequenced from one sample in a study of cytomegalovirus exposure and HLA in healthy donors (TCRdb year 2017). Library generation was performed with the immunoSEQ multiplex PCR assay. A mixture of 60 forward primers for TCR Vbeta segments and 13 reverse primers for TCR Jbeta segments was used in the multiplex PCR. TCRdb provides this immuneACCESS table in a form limited to in-frame rearrangements. Some clones are lacking; in checked studies, under half of them reflect an unresolved V gene, and why the rest are absent is not known. The sample's records list 35,000 to 45,000 clones. The ten largest account for 4% of the sample. Sequenced input: PBMCs. The receptors here all came from a male donor in good health and CMV-seronegative.

V is TRBV9 and J is TRBJ1-6, with D tentatively TRBD1 (6 bases). With 0 bases removed from V and 9 bases from J, the gap between germline ends came to 10 bases. CDR3 size: 14 residues. Per the germline V gene, CDR1 is SGDLS and CDR2 is YYNGEE. The CDR3 is CASSVEGVGSPLHF. Here the CDR3 DNA reads TGTGCCAGCAGCGTAGAGGGGGTTGGTTCACCCCTCCACTTT. Looking up the rest from reference TRBV9 and TRBJ1-6 gives the full variable domain: DSGVTQTPKHLITATGQRVTLRCSPRSGDLSVYWYQQSLDQGLQFLIQYYNGEERAKGNILERFSAQQFPDLHSELNLSSLELGDSALYFCASSVEGVGSPLHFGNGTRLTVT.

The chain links TRBV4-1 to TRBJ1-5; D gene uncertain. The germline V and J ends were trimmed by 1 base and 0 bases, with 7 bases remaining between them. The germline CDR1 and CDR2 sequences are MGHRA and YSYEKL. This CDR3 comprises 15 residues. The chain's CDR3 is CASSQVMASNQPQHF. The DNA for the CDR3 is TGCGCCAGCAGCCAAGTAATGGCTAGCAATCAGCCCCAGCATTTT.

The chain joins TRBV5-6 to TRBJ1-6; 7 bases align to TRBD1. Per germline, CDR1 SGHDT and CDR2 YYEEEE. V shed 4 bases, J shed 7 bases, and the junction held 5 bases outside the gene matches. The CDR3 consists of 14 residues. CDR3 sequence (DNA): TGTGCCAGCAGCCCGGGACAGCCGAATTCACCCCTCCACTTT. It specifies CASSPGQPNSPLHF.

The gene calls are TRBV14 and TRBJ2-3; D is unclear. CDR1 SGHDN and CDR2 FVKESK come from the germline V gene. V lost 3 bases and J lost 0, with 7 bases in between. The length of the CDR3 is 14 residues. The CDR3 here is CASSHQTSTDTQYF. In DNA, the CDR3 is TGTGCCAGCAGCCACCAGACTAGCACAGATACGCAGTATTTT.

The chain carries TRBV7-9 and TRBJ1-1, with unresolved D. Trimming removed 4 bases from V and 7 bases from J, with 16 bases in between. The CDR3 spans 14 residues. Germline V gene lookup returns CDR1 SEHNR and CDR2 FQNEAQ (reference sequence). The CDR3 protein is CASSSRGRTSEAFF. Here the CDR3 DNA reads TGTGCCAGCAGCTCCCGCGGGAGAACAAGTGAAGCTTTCTTT.

CDR3 nucleotides: TGTGCCAGCAGCCCAGGAGTGTCTAGCGGGGGGGCCCATACGCAGTATTTT. Translated, it gives CASSPGVSSGGAHTQYF. The J gene is TRBJ2-3, the V gene TRBV7-9; 12 positions agree with TRBD2. From germline, CDR1 is SEHNR and CDR2 FQNEAQ (reference sequence). V was pared by 5 bases and J by 7 bases, with 13 bases of the junction left unmatched. The CDR3 has 17 amino acids.

The chain employs TRBV5-1 and TRBJ2-1; TRBD1 matches 7 bases. The CDR3 spans 13 residues. Germline assignment: CDR1 SGHRS and CDR2 YFSETQ. Trimming removed 4 bases from V and 5 bases from J; junction bases left unmatched: 3. CDR3 protein: CASSRDSHNEQFF. The CDR3 DNA follows: TGCGCCAGCAGCAGGGACAGCCACAATGAGCAGTTCTTC.